This TCR beta chain was identified during a study of shared clonotypes between healthy human individuals. The J segment lost 5 bases and the V segment lost 5 bases, leaving 7 bases of the junction unmatched. The V gene's germline CDR1 is SGHTA and CDR2 FQGNSA. There are 14 residues in the CDR3. Whole-study results and caveats: Sharing across four donors was seen in 5% to 5.5% of naive CD4 clonotypes.

A word on this clone: The antigen remains undetermined.

The protocol was immunoSEQ multiplex PCR, while the TCRdb copy is restricted to in-frame clones and leaves out a portion. The table includes about 2.3 million clones, around 93% detected once. This sequence joins TRBV7-2 and TRBJ1-1, with 8 bases identical to TRBD1. The sequenced sample was naive CD4+ T cells from PBMCs. Sample subset: CD45RA+ positively selected. This clonotype originated in a man younger than 35 in good health. Some clones in this sample may be carry-over from other donors' samples. The CDR3 is CASSTGQGGTEAFF. The CDR3 DNA is TGTGCCAGCAGCACCGGACAGGGTGGGACTGAAGCTTTCTTT.